This TCR beta chain stems from a study of OX40 agonist ivuxolimab in advanced cancers. Notes on the research overall: Ivuxolimab was a fully human IgG2 agonistic monoclonal antibody targeting the costimulatory receptor OX40 (CD134). Partial responses occurred in three dose-escalation patients, of whom one had hepatocellular carcinoma and two had cutaneous melanoma. Among the 50 to 55 dose-escalation patients, about 20 had hepatocellular carcinoma, roughly 15 melanoma, 9 renal cell carcinoma and 9 head and neck cancer. The paper describes the monotherapy dose-escalation part (N of about 50 patients) of the phase I trial of ivuxolimab. The purpose of peripheral TCRbeta sequencing was to test whether ivuxolimab changed TCR sequence diversity and led to clonal T-cell expansion. In the dose-escalation cohort, 82.7% of patients were male, and the mean age was around 60 years, with a range of about 20 to 90. Prior anti-PD-1, anti-PD-L1 or anti-CTLA-4 therapy was permitted, and checkpoint inhibitors had been received by 30% to 40% of dose-escalation patients. Intravenous ivuxolimab was administered to patients every 2 weeks at six dose levels: 0.01, 0.1, 0.3, 1.5, 3 and 10 mg/kg.

Patients with autoimmune disease history or receiving systemic immunosuppression were excluded from the trial. Peripheral blood for TCR sequencing was collected from all dose cohorts at baseline, on cycle 4 day 1, and on cycle 7 day 1. Samples were obtained from an open-label, multicenter, first-in-human phase I dose-escalation trial of ivuxolimab. The trial enrolled adults with locally advanced or metastatic head and neck squamous cell, hepatocellular, melanoma or renal cell carcinoma. CD4+ and CD8+ T cells were sorted separately from peripheral blood before TCR sequencing. For sequencing of the TCRbeta CDR3 region, genomic DNA was extracted from the sorted cells. The immunoSEQ Assay was used for sequencing of TCRbeta CDR3 regions. TCRdb stores this immuneACCESS table with in-frame sequences only. Part of the clones is absent; in the studies checked, under half of the shortfall reflects unresolved V genes, and no reason is known for the rest. The sample yields over 55,000 clones; around 94% were counted once. Clones ranked in the top ten supply 15% to 18% of the sample.

This clone was seen once. Its antigen is unknown. No clone much larger than this one lies a single base away; base qualities are absent. CDR1 and CDR2 were assigned from the germline V gene (reference sequence) as LNHDA and SQIVND. The germline ends are 13 bases apart after V is trimmed by 0 bases and J by 1 base. The CDR3 measures 17 amino acids from cysteine to phenylalanine. The DNA shown is the 51-base CDR3, in frame from base 1. Study-wide findings and limitations: Antigen specificity was not determined for the clonally expanded peripheral T cells. At doses of 0.1 to 3.0 mg/kg, clonal expansion of both CD4+ and CD8+ T cells in blood was seen between baseline and week 6. Low levels of normalized T-cell clonal expansion were also seen in some nonresponding patients. In the 0.1-3.0 mg/kg groups, partial responders had among the lowest normalized peripheral clonal expansion, particularly in CD8+ T cells. After ivuxolimab, expanded clones were on average more numerous among CD8+ T cells than among CD4+ T cells.

This clonotype was obtained from an adult with an advanced solid tumor such as melanoma, head and neck, liver or kidney cancer. The sequences come from CD4+ or CD8+ T cells sorted from blood, collected in a trial of the OX40 agonist ivuxolimab. This receptor chain uses TRBV19 and TRBJ2-1; TRBD2 is a weak D gene call, 5 bases matching. The CDR3 region reads CASSIDSGIGSYNEQFF. The DNA sequence is given as TGTGCCAGTAGTATAGATTCGGGGATAGGTTCCTACAATGAGCAGTTCTTC.